The text below deals with one T cell receptor beta chain. The data belong to a study of blood T cell repertoires in COVID-19. Study-wide context: The study drew acute and convalescent COVID-19 samples from the United States, Italy and Spain.

The CDR3 extends over 14 amino acids. Trimming pared 2 bases from V and 3 bases from J, leaving 8 bases between. In germline, CDR1 is LGHNT, CDR2 FRNRAP. The table came from immunoSEQ multiplex PCR; TCRdb's copy has only in-frame clones and leaves some out. This table has some 250,000 clones, 70% to 85% appearing once. The TCR was taken from a woman older than 75 with acute or convalescent COVID-19. The sequenced sample was peripheral blood. This chain links TRBV12-5 with TRBJ1-3; D might be TRBD1 (5 bases). In DNA, the CDR3 is TGTGCTAGTGGTTTGAGACAGAATGGAAACACCATATATTTT. Translated, it gives CASGLRQNGNTIYF.